The clone carrying this T cell receptor beta chain was seen just once. Antigen unknown. Division of CD4+ cells produced a CD45RA+ naive subset and a CD45RA-negative memory subset. These data originate in a study of shared clonotypes between healthy human individuals. The overall study: Every donor yielded three CD4 naive, three CD4 memory, two CD8 naive and one CD8 memory plate. The study, taken as a whole, reports: It was the non-shared clonotypes that had lower generation probabilities than clonotypes shared by all four donors. In several donors, roughly 5.2% of naive CD4 clonotypes appeared in common.

The repertoire was sequenced with immunoSEQ multiplex PCR; TCRdb's copy has only in-frame clones and lacks some. The sample lists around 1,000,000 clones, approximately 80% occurring once. The source is a man aged 18 to 29 in good health. Some clones in this sample may be carry-over from other donors' samples. Specimen: memory CD4+ T cells from PBMCs. Subset here: CD45RA-negative fraction.

CDR3: CSVSGQLAKNIQYF. The DNA of the CDR3 is TGCAGCGTTTCCGGACAGCTAGCCAAAAACATTCAGTACTTC. V and J are TRBV29-1 and TRBJ2-4; D may be TRBD1 (6 bases). The CDR3 spans 14 residues. V was clipped by 5 bases and J by 0 bases, with 11 bases between them. Germline values: CDR1 SQVTM, CDR2 ANQGSEA.